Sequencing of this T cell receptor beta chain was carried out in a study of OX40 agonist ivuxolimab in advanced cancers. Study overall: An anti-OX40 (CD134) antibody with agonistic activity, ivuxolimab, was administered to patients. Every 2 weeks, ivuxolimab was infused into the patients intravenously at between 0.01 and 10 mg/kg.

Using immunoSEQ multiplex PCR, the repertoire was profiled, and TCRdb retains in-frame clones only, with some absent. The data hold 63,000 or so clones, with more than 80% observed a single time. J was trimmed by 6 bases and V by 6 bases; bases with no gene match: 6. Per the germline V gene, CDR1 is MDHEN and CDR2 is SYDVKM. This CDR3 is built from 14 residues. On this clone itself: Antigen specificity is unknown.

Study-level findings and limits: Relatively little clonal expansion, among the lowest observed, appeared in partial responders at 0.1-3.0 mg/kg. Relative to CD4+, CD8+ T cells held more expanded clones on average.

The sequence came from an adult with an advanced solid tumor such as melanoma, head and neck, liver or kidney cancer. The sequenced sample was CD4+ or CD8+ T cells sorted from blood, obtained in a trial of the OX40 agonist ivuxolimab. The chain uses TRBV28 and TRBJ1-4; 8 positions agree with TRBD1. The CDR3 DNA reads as TGTGCCAGCAGCCAAACAGGGGGAGATGAAAAACTGTTTTTT. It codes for CASSQTGGDEKLFF.